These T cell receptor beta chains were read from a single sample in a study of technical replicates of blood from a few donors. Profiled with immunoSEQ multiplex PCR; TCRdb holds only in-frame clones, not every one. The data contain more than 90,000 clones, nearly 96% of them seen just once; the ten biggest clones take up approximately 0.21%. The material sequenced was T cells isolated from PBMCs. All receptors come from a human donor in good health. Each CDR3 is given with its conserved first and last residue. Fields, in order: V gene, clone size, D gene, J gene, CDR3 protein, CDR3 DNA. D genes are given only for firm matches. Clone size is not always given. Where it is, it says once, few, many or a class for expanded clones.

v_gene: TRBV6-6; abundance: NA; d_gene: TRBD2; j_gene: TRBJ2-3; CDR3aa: CASSYTSGGAVDTQYF; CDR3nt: TGTGCCAGCAGTTATACTAGCGGGGGGGCTGTAGATACGCAGTATTTT
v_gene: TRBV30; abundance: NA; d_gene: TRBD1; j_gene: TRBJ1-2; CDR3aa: CAWSVWTGLLRAYGYTF; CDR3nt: TGTGCCTGGAGTGTATGGACAGGGCTCTTGAGGGCCTATGGCTACACCTTC
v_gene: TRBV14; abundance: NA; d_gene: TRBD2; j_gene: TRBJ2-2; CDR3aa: CASSQRLAGGTGELFF; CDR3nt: TGTGCCAGCAGCCAGCGACTAGCGGGAGGAACCGGGGAGCTGTTTTTT
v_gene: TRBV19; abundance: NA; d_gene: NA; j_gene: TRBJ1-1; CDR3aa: CASSISRVEAFF; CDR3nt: TGTGCCAGTAGTATATCCCGCGTTGAAGCTTTCTTT
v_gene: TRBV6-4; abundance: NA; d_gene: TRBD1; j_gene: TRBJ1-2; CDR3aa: CASRQGALSNYGYTF; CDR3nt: TGTGCCAGCAGACAGGGGGCCCTCTCCAACTATGGCTACACCTTC
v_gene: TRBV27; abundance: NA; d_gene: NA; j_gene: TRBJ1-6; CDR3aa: CASRGGMRSPLHF; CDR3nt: TGTGCCAGCAGGGGGGGTATGAGGTCACCCCTCCACTTT
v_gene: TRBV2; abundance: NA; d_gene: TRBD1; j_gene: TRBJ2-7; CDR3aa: CASRVSGQVTYEQYF; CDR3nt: TGTGCCAGCAGGGTGTCAGGACAGGTCACCTACGAGCAGTACTTC
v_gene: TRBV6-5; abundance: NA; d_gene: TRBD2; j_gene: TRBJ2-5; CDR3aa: CASSYAAGGAETQYF; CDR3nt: TGTGCCAGCAGTTATGCAGCGGGAGGAGCGGAGACCCAGTACTTC
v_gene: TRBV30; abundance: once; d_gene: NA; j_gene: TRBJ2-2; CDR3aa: CACPRPGETGELFF; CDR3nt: TGTGCCTGTCCCCGCCCTGGAGAAACCGGGGAGCTGTTTTTT
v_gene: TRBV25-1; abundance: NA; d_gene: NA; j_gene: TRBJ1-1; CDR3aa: CASSDFFYRVSFF; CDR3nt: TGTGCCAGCAGTGACTTTTTTTACAGGGTATCTTTCTTT
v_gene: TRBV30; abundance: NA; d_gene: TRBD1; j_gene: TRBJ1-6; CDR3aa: CAWSASGGNSPLHF; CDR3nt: TGTGCCTGGAGTGCGTCAGGGGGGAATTCACCCCTCCACTTT
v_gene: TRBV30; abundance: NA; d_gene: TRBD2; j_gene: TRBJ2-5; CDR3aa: CAWSGLAKGLLEETQYF; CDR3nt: TGTGCCTGGAGTGGACTAGCGAAGGGGCTTTTGGAAGAGACCCAGTACTTC
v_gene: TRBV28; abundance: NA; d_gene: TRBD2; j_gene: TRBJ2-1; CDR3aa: CASSLTREGRNEQFF; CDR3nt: TGTGCCAGCAGTTTAACGCGGGAGGGCCGAAATGAGCAGTTCTTC
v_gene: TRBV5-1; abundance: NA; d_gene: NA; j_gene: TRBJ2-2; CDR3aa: CASTITGSSNQLFF; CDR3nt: TGCGCCAGCACCATAACAGGGTCCTCAAACCAGCTGTTTTTT
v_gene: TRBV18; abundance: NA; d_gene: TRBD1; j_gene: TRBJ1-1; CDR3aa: CASSRDRDQAFF; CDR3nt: TGTGCCAGCTCACGAGACAGGGACCAAGCTTTCTTT
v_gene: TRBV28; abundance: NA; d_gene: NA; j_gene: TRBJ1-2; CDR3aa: CASSIPPVQGRGYTF; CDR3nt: TGTGCCAGCTCCATCCCTCCGGTGCAGGGCCGAGGCTACACCTTC
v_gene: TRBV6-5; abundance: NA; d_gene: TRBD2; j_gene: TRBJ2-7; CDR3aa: CASAGTSGSYEQYF; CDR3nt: TGTGCCAGCGCTGGGACTAGCGGGAGCTACGAGCAGTACTTC
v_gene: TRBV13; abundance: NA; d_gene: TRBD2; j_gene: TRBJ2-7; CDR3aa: CASSPGLAGTNYEQYF; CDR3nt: TGTGCCAGCAGCCCGGGACTAGCGGGAACTAACTACGAGCAGTACTTC